This TCR beta chain was identified in a study of siplizumab effects on memory and regulatory T cells (dated by TCRdb to the late 2010s). Regarding the research as a whole: The effect of the anti-CD2 antibody siplizumab on alloreactive T-cell subsets was examined in allogeneic mixed lymphocyte reactions constructed from human PBMCs. Here is what the overall study found, with its caveats: About 75-95% of proliferating CD4+ or CD8+ clones could not be given a naive or memory phenotype. Sequences below about 10^-5 frequency were poorly captured, so only a minor fraction of alloreactive clones could be mapped to unstimulated subsets. Of the alloreactive CD4+ clones that could be mapped, the Treg-derived share averaged about 63% with siplizumab compared with around 25% in control reactions. Siplizumab significantly lowered the cumulative frequency of alloreactive sequences that could be traced to unstimulated CD4+ memory T cells. No functional confirmation was obtained for the suppressive function of proliferating Tregs from siplizumab cultures. Greater diversity appeared to be present in unstimulated naive T cells than in memory T cells, and a substantial contribution to the alloresponse seemed to be made by naive cells.

This clone was seen just once. The antigen this receptor binds is unknown. Base qualities are missing; no much larger clone stands one base away. Sorted unstimulated T cells, along with proliferating T cells recovered from mixed lymphocyte reactions, underwent TCRbeta CDR3 sequencing. Fresh whole blood from about 10 HLA-typed healthy donors served as the source for isolating PBMCs. To map where alloreactive clones came from, CD4+ regulatory T cells in the unstimulated state were FACS-sorted. V was cut back by 3 bases and J by 8 bases, leaving a gap of 13 bases between them. The CDR3, from cysteine to phenylalanine, totals 13 residues. The retained sequence is limited to the CDR3, 39 bases, with the frame set at the first base. CDR1 and CDR2 were assigned from the germline V gene as KGHSH and LQKENI. To prepare the library, the immunoSEQ multiplex PCR assay was applied. Each sample had 85,000 to 100,000 TCR templates assayed by the deep sequencing platform. Genomic DNA extracted from sorted T cells was the material used for TCRbeta CDR3 sequencing. Turning to the authors' computational methods: The R programming language was used for clonal analysis of the TCRbeta CDR3 data. Alloreactive CD4+ and CD8+ clones were defined by comparing unstimulated samples with post-reaction CFSE-low samples. Alloreactive CD4+ clones were assigned to regulatory or non-regulatory origin by matching sequences to sorted unstimulated Treg and non-Treg repertoires. TCRdb provides this immuneACCESS table in a form limited to in-frame rearrangements. Some clones are lacking; in checked studies, under half of them reflect an unresolved V gene, and why the rest are absent is not known. D and trimming were read from the DNA, whereas the V and J calls and clone size are those reported in that table. Across this sample there are over 80,000 clones, with around 90% seen only once. The leading ten clones occupy about 1.4% of the sample.

Recombination joined TRBV18 with TRBJ1-1; perhaps TRBD1 is the D gene, with 6 bases matching. The sequenced material came from Tregs sorted from blood. The TCR sequence derives from a human donor in good health. The DNA sequence reads TGTGCCAGCTCACCCGGACAGCACAAAGAAGCTTTCTTT. Translated, this gives CASSPGQHKEAFF.